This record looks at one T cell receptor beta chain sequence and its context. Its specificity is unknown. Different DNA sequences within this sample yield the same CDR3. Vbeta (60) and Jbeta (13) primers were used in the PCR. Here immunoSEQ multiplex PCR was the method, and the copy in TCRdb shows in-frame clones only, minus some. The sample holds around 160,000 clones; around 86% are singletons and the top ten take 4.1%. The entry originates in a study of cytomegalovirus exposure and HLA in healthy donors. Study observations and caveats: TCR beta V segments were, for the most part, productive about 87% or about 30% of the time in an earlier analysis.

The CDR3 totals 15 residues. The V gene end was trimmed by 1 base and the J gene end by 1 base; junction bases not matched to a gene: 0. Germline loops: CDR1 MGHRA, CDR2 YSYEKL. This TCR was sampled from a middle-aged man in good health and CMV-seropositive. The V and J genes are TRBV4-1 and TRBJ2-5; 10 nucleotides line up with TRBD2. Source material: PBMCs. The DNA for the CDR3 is TGCGCCAGCAGCCAAGGGACTAGCGGCCAAGAGACCCAGTACTTC. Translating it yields CASSQGTSGQETQYF.